Below are 20 T cell receptor beta chains sequenced from a single sample in a study of response to subunit inactivated influenza vaccine. MiXCR, applied by TCRdb to the RT-PCR reads, yields one record per CDR3 protein. There are approximately 310,000 distinct CDR3 sequences in the sample; roughly 22% occur only once, and about a tenth lies in the top ten. The material was PBMCs from blood, obtained less than 22 months after vaccination. Source of these receptors: a man between 50 and 75 years old who received an inactivated influenza vaccine.

This clonotype showed up just a few times. This chain uses TRBV5-1 with TRBJ2-1, with 14 bases that match TRBD2. V was clipped by 6 bases and J by 3 bases; unmatched bases: 8. This CDR3 contains 17 residues. Germline V lookup: CDR1 SGHRS, CDR2 YFSETQ. The CDR3 coding sequence is TGCGCCAGCAACCTAGGACTAGCGGGGGGACTCTACAATGAGCAGTTCTTC. This codes for CASNLGLAGGLYNEQFF.

The gene calls are TRBV6-1 and TRBJ2-6, with 9 nucleotides matching TRBD1. Trimming took 5 bases from V and 0 from J; bases not matched to a gene: 14. The CDR3 length is 20 residues. Germline values: CDR1 MNHNS, CDR2 SASEGT. CDR3 region: CASSKRTGTGLISGANVLTF. CDR3 nucleotides: TGTGCCAGCAGTAAGCGTACCGGGACAGGGCTCATCTCTGGGGCCAACGTCCTGACTTTC.

The rearrangement links TRBV12-3 or TRBV12-4 to TRBJ2-7; D gene ambiguous. The CDR3 has 11 amino acids. V was clipped by 6 bases and J by 2 bases, with 5 bases between them. Written as DNA, the CDR3 is TGTGCCAGCAGGAAGGCCTACGAGCAGTACTTC. The encoded protein is CASRKAYEQYF.

This chain links TRBV27 with TRBJ2-1; D not resolved. The CDR3 is made up of 14 amino acids. The V gene's germline CDR1 is MNHEY and CDR2 SMNVEV (reference sequence). Trimming left V 0 bases short and J 10 bases short, with 13 bases between. CDR3 bases: TGTGCCAGCAGTTTATCGATTTCCCCCGCAGAGCAGTTCTTC. This translates into CASSLSISPAEQFF.

The V gene is TRBV15, the J gene TRBJ2-7; 10 bases are shared with TRBD1. V was clipped by 3 bases and J by 1 base; unmatched bases: 0. CDR3 length equals 14 residues. In germline, CDR1 is LNHNV, CDR2 YYDKDF (reference sequence). The CDR3 spells CATSRDRGSYEQYF. DNA for the CDR3: TGTGCCACCAGCAGGGACAGGGGGTCCTACGAGCAGTACTTC.

In its sample, this clonotype was seen a few times. This chain links TRBV5-1 with TRBJ2-7, with a tentative D call TRBD2 (6 bases). CDR3 length: 14 amino acids. V lost 2 bases and J 2 bases, leaving 11 bases between the germline ends. Looked up from germline, CDR1 is SGHRS and CDR2 is YFSETQ. The CDR3 loop reads CASSLLATTYEQYF. In nucleotides, the CDR3 is TGCGCCAGCAGCTTACTAGCCACTACCTACGAGCAGTACTTC.

The V call is TRBV11-1, the J call TRBJ2-2, with TRBD2 matching 9 bases. From germline, CDR1 is SGHAT and CDR2 FQDESV (reference sequence). The trim removed 8 bases at V and 0 bases at J, leaving 7 bases unmatched. This CDR3 is 16 amino acids long. The DNA of the CDR3 is TGTGCCAGCTCCCAGCGGGAGGACCCGAACACCGGGGAGCTGTTTTTT. Encoded protein: CASSQREDPNTGELFF.

The chain employs TRBV14 and TRBJ2-7; no firm D call. Germline V gives CDR1 SGHDN, CDR2 FVKESK. V lost 4 bases, J lost 3 bases, and 16 bases lay in between. The CDR3 covers 15 residues. CDR3 region: CASSLLGPAIYEQYF. The CDR3 DNA reads as TGTGCCAGCAGCCTCCTCGGACCAGCTATCTACGAGCAGTACTTC. Together with reference TRBV14 and TRBJ2-7, the CDR3 gives the full variable domain: EAGVTQFPSHSVIEKGQTVTLRCDPISGHDNLYWYRRVMGKEIKFLLHFVKESKQDESGMPNNRFLAERTGGTYSTLKVQPAELEDSGVYFCASSLLGPAIYEQYFGPGTRLTVT.

In its sample, this clonotype was seen a few times. The chain links TRBV5-6 to TRBJ2-3, with a possible D match to TRBD2 (6 bases). V was shortened by 0 bases and J by 4 bases, with 9 bases between the two germline ends. CDR1 is SGHDT, CDR2 YYEEEE, per germline. CDR3 length: 14 amino acids. The CDR3 is CASSLAWRADTQYF. In DNA, the CDR3 is TGTGCCAGCAGCTTGGCCTGGAGGGCAGATACGCAGTATTTT.

The V gene is TRBV18, the J gene TRBJ2-7, with a tentative D call TRBD2 (6 bases). The CDR3 length is 12 residues. Trimming shortened V by 1 base and J by 6 bases, and 7 bases separated the two germline ends. Germline CDR1 reads KGHSH; CDR2 reads LQKENI. CDR3 nucleotide sequence: TGTGCCAGCTCACCACGGGAGGCCGAGCAGTACTTC. As protein: CASSPREAEQYF.

As DNA, the CDR3 is TGTGCCAGCAGTTTTGTACCAGGGAACTACAATGAGCAGTTCTTC. Protein: CASSFVPGNYNEQFF. This sequence joins TRBV27 and TRBJ2-1, with D possibly matching TRBD1 (5 bases). There are 15 residues in the CDR3. Germline CDR1 and CDR2: MNHEY and SMNVEV (reference sequence). Deletions cut 3 bases from V and 3 bases from J, with 12 bases between.

The chain links TRBV4-3 to TRBJ2-1; 9 positions match TRBD2. CDR1 is LGHNA and CDR2 is YSLEER in the germline V gene. This CDR3 spans 16 amino acids. With 1 base clipped from V and 10 bases from J, the junction kept 11 bases outside the gene matches. In nucleotides, the CDR3 is TGCGCCAGCAGCCAAGCCCCGCGGGGGGGCCTGGAGGAGCAGTTCTTC. Translation: CASSQAPRGGLEEQFF.

The genes are TRBV15 and TRBJ2-7; 7 bases are a match to TRBD1. The CDR3 consists of 13 residues. The ends lost 6 bases at V and 6 bases at J; junction bases unmatched: 8. Looked up from germline, CDR1 is LNHNV and CDR2 is YYDKDF (reference sequence). CDR3: CATRRQGLGEQYF. For the CDR3, the DNA is TGTGCCACCAGGAGACAGGGCTTAGGCGAGCAGTACTTC.

This clonotype showed up just a few times. This chain links TRBV5-1 with TRBJ2-2, with 13 positions matching TRBD2. Trimming at V came to 4 bases and at J to 2 bases, leaving 8 bases not matched to a gene. The germline CDR1 and CDR2 sequences are SGHRS and YFSETQ. The CDR3 runs to 18 residues. The CDR3 loop is CASSLWTSGRSNTGELFF. The DNA for the CDR3 is TGCGCCAGCAGCCTCTGGACTAGCGGGAGAAGCAACACCGGGGAGCTGTTTTTT.

The rearrangement joins TRBV12-3 or TRBV12-4 to TRBJ2-7; D unresolved. This CDR3 is built from 13 residues. Trimming pared 1 base from V and 2 bases from J, leaving 6 bases between. CDR3 in amino acids: CASSLDQAYEQYF. The CDR3 DNA is TGTGCCAGCAGTTTAGATCAGGCCTACGAGCAGTACTTC.

This clonotype came up many times. This chain connects TRBV7-9 to TRBJ1-2; the match to TRBD1 covers 9 bases. The CDR3 is 17 amino acids. J lost 3 bases, V lost 3 bases, and 11 bases had no gene match. Germline CDR1 SEHNR, CDR2 FQNEAQ (reference sequence). CDR3 nucleotides: TGTGCCAGCAGCTTCTCCTACCGGGACAGGGAAGACTATGGCTACACCTTC. Amino acid sequence: CASSFSYRDREDYGYTF.

The CDR3 coding sequence is TGCAGTGCTAGTCCAGATAGCTCTCCGAACACTGAAGCTTTCTTT. It encodes CSASPDSSPNTEAFF. The chain has TRBV20-1 and TRBJ1-1; D is uncertain. Trimming stripped 3 bases from V and 1 base from J, with 15 bases between. Germline V gene data show CDR1 as DFQATT and CDR2 as SNEGSKA (reference sequence). The CDR3 runs 15 residues.

This clonotype was found a few times. The gene calls are TRBV15 and TRBJ1-1; D not certain. This CDR3 contains 13 residues. Per germline, CDR1 LNHNV and CDR2 YYDKDF (reference sequence). The V end lost 0 bases, the J end lost 0 bases, and 2 bases lay between the germline ends. In nucleotides, the CDR3 is TGTGCCACCAGCAGAGAAGTGAACACTGAAGCTTTCTTT. Amino acid sequence: CATSREVNTEAFF.

The table lists this clonotype with many counts. The chain uses TRBV7-9 and TRBJ1-3; D is undetermined. Germline CDR1 SEHNR, CDR2 FQNEAQ (reference sequence). The CDR3 totals 15 residues. V was pared by 1 base and J by 3 bases, with 10 bases between. In DNA, the CDR3 is TGTGCCAGCAGCTTAGACTGGCCGGATGGAAACACCATATATTTT. Its translation is CASSLDWPDGNTIYF.

The rearrangement uses TRBV5-1 and TRBJ1-1, with TRBD1 identical over 12 bases. Germline assignment: CDR1 SGHRS and CDR2 YFSETQ. This CDR3 has 16 amino acids. V was clipped by 4 bases and J by 2 bases; unmatched bases: 6. CDR3 loop: CASSLGQGAVNTEAFF. The CDR3 nucleotides read TGCGCCAGCAGCCTGGGACAGGGGGCGGTTAACACTGAAGCTTTCTTT.